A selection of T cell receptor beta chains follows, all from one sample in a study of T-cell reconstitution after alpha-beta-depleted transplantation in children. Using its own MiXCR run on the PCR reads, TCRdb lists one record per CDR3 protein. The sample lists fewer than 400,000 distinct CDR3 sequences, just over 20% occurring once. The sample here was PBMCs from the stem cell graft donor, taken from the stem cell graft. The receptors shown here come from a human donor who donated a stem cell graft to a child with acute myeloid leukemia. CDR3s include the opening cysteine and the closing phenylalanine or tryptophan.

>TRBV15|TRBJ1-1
CATSRGDRGLTEAFF
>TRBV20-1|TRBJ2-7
CSFRLAGLGYEQYF
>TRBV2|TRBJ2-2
CASSVQNTGELFF
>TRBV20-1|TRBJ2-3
CSAFGGKTSTDTQYF
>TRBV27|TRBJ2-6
CASSPREGMANVLTF
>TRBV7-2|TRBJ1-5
CASSLGNRGRGQPQHF
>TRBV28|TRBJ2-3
CASSWPGDTQYF
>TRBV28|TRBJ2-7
CASKKNYEQYF
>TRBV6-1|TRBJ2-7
CASSDRQSSYEQYF
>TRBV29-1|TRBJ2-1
CSVARDNEQFF
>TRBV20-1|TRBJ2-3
CSAPQGQASTDTQYF
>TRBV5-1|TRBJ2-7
CASSATAGSSYEQYF
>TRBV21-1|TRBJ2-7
CASSKRAPSGRPEQYF
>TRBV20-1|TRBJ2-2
CSARDRSGSITGELFF
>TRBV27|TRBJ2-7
CASSLAGTRNEQYF
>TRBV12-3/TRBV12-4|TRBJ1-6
CASSPTSGANSPLHF
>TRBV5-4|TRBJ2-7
CASSPDGGRNEQYF
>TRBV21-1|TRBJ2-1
CASIDPGLGSGVRQNEQFF
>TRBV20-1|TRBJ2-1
CSARASGSYNEQFF
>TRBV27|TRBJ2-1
CASSLSSAGAFYNEQFF
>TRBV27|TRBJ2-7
CASSLGGTGVYEQYF
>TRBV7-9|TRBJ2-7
CASSYERGYEQYF
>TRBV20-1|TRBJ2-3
CSHLAGLGTDTQYF
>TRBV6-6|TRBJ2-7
CASKVGYEQYF
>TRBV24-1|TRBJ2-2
CATSDFHLGLADTGELFF
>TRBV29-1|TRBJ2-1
CSARGQMYNEQFF
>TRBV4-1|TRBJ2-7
CASSQETSGSHEQYF
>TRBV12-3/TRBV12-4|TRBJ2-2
CASSRSVQGPHSGELFF
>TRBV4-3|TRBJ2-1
CASSQDRGGGMGYNEQFF
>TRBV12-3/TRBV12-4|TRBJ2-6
CASSPPGTVSGANVLTF
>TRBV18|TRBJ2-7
CASSLSSGGYEQYF
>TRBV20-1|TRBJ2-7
CSARDLTGMYEQYF
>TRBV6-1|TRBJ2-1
CASSRTGGKLGEQFF
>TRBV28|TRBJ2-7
CASEASSYEQYF
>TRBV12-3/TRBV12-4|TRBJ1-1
CASSDQGRYEAFF
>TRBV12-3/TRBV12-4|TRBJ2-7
CASSPNLGQGPDEQYF
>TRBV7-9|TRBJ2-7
CASSFAGRDEQYF
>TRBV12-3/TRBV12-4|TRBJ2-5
CASSLVVAGGPPGETQYF
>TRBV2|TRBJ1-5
CASTNTGAGQPQHF
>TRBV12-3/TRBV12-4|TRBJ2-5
CASSLKRGGSAGETQYF